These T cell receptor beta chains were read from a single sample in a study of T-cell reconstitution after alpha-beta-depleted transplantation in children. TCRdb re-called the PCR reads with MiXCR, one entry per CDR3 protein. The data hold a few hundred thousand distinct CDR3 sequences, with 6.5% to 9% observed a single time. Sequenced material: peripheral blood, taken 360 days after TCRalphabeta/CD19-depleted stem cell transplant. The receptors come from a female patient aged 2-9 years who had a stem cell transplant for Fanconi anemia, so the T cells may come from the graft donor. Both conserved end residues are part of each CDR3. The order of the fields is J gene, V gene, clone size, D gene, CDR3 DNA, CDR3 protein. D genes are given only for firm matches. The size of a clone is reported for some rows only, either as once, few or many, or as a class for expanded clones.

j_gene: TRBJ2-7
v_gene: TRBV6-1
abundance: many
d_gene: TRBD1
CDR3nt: TGTGCCAGCAGTCCTCCCGGGACAGGGCCGGGTGAGCAGTACTTC
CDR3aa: CASSPPGTGPGEQYF

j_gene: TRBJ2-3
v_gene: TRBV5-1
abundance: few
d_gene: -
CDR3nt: TGCGCCAGCAGCTTGGGCGTTAGCTTTGGAGGGGGCGCAGATACGCAGTATTTT
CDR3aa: CASSLGVSFGGGADTQYF

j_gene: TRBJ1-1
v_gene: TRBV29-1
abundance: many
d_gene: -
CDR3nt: TGCAGCGTCGAGCGTGGGCTCATGAACACTGAAGCTTTCTTT
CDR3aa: CSVERGLMNTEAFF

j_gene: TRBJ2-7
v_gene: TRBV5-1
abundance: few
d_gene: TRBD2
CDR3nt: TGCGCCAGCAGCTTGGGGTCCGGGAGGGAAGCCGAGCAGTACTTC
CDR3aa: CASSLGSGREAEQYF

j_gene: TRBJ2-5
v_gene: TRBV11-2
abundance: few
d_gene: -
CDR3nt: TGTGCCAGCAGCGCCTATAACCAAGAGACCCAGTACTTC
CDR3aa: CASSAYNQETQYF

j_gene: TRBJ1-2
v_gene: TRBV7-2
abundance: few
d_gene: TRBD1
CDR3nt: TGTGCCAGCAGCTTAGCGGGGACAGGGGAGAGTGGCTACACCTTC
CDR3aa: CASSLAGTGESGYTF

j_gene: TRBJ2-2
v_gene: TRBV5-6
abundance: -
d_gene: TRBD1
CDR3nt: TGTGCCAGCAGCTTCCTTACCAGGGGGTCAACCGGGGAGCTGTTTTTT
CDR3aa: CASSFLTRGSTGELFF

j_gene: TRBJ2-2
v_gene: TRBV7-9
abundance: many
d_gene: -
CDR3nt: -
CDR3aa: CASSLDILLRAGELFF

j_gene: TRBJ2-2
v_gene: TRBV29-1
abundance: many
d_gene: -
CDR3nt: TGCAGCGTTCAGGGGCGGAGCGGGGAGCTGTTTTTT
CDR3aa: CSVQGRSGELFF

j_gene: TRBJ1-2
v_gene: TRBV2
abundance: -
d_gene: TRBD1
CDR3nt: TGTGCCAGCAGTGAATTCAGGGGGGACTATGGCTACACCTTC
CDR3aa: CASSEFRGDYGYTF

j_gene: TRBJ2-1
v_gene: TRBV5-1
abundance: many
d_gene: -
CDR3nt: TGCGCCAGCAGCTTGGGACTAGGCAATGAGCAGTTCTTC
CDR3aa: CASSLGLGNEQFF

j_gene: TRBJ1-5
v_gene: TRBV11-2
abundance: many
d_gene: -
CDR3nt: TGTGCCAGCAGCTTAGAATTCGATAGCAATCAGCCCCAGCATTTT
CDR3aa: CASSLEFDSNQPQHF

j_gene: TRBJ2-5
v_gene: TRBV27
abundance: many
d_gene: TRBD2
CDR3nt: TGTGCCAGCAGTCCTTTAGCGGGGGGCGGTGAGACCCAGTACTTC
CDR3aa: CASSPLAGGGETQYF

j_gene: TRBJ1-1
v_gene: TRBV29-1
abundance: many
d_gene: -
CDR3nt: TGCAGCGTTGGCGAGATGGTTGCTTTCTTT
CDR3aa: CSVGEMVAFF

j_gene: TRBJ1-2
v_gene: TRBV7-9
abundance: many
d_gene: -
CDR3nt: TGTGCCAGCAGCTTAGGAGGGACGGTCTATGGCTACACCTTC
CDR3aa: CASSLGGTVYGYTF

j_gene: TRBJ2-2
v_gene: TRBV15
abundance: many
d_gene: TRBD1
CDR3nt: TGTGCCACCGGACAGGGGCCGAACACCGGGGAGCTGTTTTTT
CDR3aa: CATGQGPNTGELFF